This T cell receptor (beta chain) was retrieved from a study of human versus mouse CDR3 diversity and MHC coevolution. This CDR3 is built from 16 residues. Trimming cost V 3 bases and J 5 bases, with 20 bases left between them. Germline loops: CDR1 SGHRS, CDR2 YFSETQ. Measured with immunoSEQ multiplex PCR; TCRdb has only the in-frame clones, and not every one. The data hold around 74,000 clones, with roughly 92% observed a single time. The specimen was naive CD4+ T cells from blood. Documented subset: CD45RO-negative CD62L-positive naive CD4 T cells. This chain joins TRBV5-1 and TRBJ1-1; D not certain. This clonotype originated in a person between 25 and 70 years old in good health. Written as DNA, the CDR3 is TGCGCCAGCAGCTCGGATTCGGGAAACTTGGTGACTGAAGCTTTCTTT. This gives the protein CASSSDSGNLVTEAFF.